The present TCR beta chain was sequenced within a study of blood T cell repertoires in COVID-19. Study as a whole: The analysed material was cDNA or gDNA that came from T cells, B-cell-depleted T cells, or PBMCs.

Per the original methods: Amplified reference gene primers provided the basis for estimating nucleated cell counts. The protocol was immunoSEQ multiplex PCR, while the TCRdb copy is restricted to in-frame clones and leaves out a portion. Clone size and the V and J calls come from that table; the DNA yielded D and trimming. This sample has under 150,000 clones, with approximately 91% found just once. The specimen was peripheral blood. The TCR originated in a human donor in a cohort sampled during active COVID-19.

The CDR3 nucleotides are TGTGCCAGCAGTCGTTCCCCCTCCTACAATGAGCAGTTCTTC. Amino acids: CASSRSPSYNEQFF. V is TRBV11-3 and J is TRBJ2-1; D is unclear. The V end was cut by 6 bases, the J end by 0 bases, with 9 bases between. This CDR3 spans 14 amino acids. Per germline, CDR1 SGHNT and CDR2 YENEEA.